A single sample gave rise to the 8 T cell receptor beta chains below, sequenced in a study of radiation and T cells in renal cell carcinoma. Time point in this sample: blood 2 weeks post-SBRT. Stated treatment: 15 Gy SBRT to primary tumor, nephrectomy 4 weeks later. TCRdb keeps only in-frame clones here, not all; method: immunoSEQ multiplex PCR. The data contain roughly 130,000 clones, 70% to 90% of them singletons. Sequencing used blood, obtained from a patient whose treatment included radiotherapy and nephrectomy. Receptors originate from a woman in her 70s with renal cell carcinoma.

The V call is TRBV10-3, the J call TRBJ1-1; 7 bases match TRBD1. V shed 6 bases, J shed 2 bases, and the junction held 3 bases outside the gene matches. The CDR3 runs to 13 residues. Germline-derived CDR1 and CDR2 are ENHRY and SYGVKD. CDR3 region: CAIRTGPNTEAFF. The CDR3 DNA follows: TGTGCCATCAGGACAGGGCCTAACACTGAAGCTTTCTTT.

The chain employs TRBV29-1 and TRBJ1-1; D is possibly TRBD1 (6 bases). Germline V gene lookup returns CDR1 SQVTM and CDR2 ANQGSEA. The CDR3 has 14 residues. V gave up 6 bases and J gave up 1 base, with 15 bases separating them. Here the CDR3 reads CSVALAGANTEAFF. In DNA, the CDR3 is TGCAGCGTCGCATTGGCAGGGGCGAACACTGAAGCTTTCTTT.

The chain is built from TRBV11-3 and TRBJ1-1, with D unclear. Per germline, CDR1 SGHNT and CDR2 YENEEA. CDR3 size: 15 residues. Deletions cut 5 bases from V and 1 base from J, with 14 bases between. The CDR3 spells CASSLRHSPNTEAFF. The DNA of the CDR3 is TGTGCCAGCAGCCTCCGACATTCTCCGAACACTGAAGCTTTCTTT.

The V gene is TRBV5-1, the J gene TRBJ2-5; D remains ambiguous. Germline CDR1 SGHRS, CDR2 YFSETQ. The CDR3 consists of 14 residues. V dropped 4 bases and J dropped 1 base, with 11 bases sitting between them. The CDR3 DNA reads TGCGCCAGCAGCCGAACAGTCGTCCAAGAGACCCAGTACTTC. Its translation: CASSRTVVQETQYF.

The CDR3 DNA reads as TGTGCCAGTAGGGGCGGGTACTATGGCTACACCTTC. This sequence encodes CASRGGYYGYTF. The V call is TRBV19, the J call TRBJ1-2; D is unresolved. CDR1 and CDR2 from the germline V gene are LNHDA and SQIVND (reference sequence). Trimming took off 6 bases at V and 3 bases at J, with 8 bases between the two ends. CDR3 length: 12 residues.

V is TRBV4-2 and J is TRBJ1-1, with a weak D call TRBD1 (5 bases). Germline values: CDR1 LGHNA, CDR2 YNFKEQ. V was pared by 4 bases and J by 7 bases, with 16 bases between. CDR3 size: 14 residues. The DNA of the CDR3 is TGTGCCAGCAGCCCTCTCCAGGGAAAGGGTGAAGCTTTCTTT. This sequence encodes CASSPLQGKGEAFF.

This clone was observed a handful of times. V gene TRBV5-4 combines with J gene TRBJ2-3, with D uncertain. The V end was cut by 0 bases, the J end by 4 bases, with 9 bases between. The CDR3 runs 14 residues. In germline, CDR1 is SGHNT, CDR2 YYREEE (reference sequence). CDR3 nucleotide sequence: TGTGCCAGCAGCTTGGAGCTTTGGGCAGATACGCAGTATTTT. The encoded protein is CASSLELWADTQYF.

The rearrangement uses TRBV18 and TRBJ2-6, with TRBD1 identical over 9 bases. V was clipped by 2 bases and J by 2 bases; unmatched bases: 4. The V gene's germline CDR1 is KGHSH and CDR2 LQKENI. The CDR3 runs 17 residues. The CDR3 bases are TGTGCCAGCTCACCAATTGGACAGGGGACTGGGGCCAACGTCCTGACTTTC. It translates to CASSPIGQGTGANVLTF.